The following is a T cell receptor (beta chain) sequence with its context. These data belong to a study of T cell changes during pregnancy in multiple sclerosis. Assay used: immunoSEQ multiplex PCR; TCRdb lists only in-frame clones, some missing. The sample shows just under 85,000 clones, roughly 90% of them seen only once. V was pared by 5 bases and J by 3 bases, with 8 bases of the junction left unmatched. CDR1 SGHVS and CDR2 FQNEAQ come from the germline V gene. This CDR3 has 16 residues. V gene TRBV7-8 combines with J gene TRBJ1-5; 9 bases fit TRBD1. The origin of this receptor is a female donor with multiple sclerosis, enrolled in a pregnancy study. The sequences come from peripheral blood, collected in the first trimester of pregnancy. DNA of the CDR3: TGTGCCAGCAGCCCGACTCGGACAGGGGCCAATCAGCCCCAGCATTTT. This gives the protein CASSPTRTGANQPQHF.